This T cell receptor beta chain was captured in a study of shared clonotypes between healthy human individuals. Notes on this clone: Its antigen is unidentified.

Study-wide findings and caveats: The sole specimen, blood, was sampled, and tissue repertoires likely differ.

Germline CDR1 reads MNHNS; CDR2 reads SASEGT. There are 17 residues in the CDR3. V was pared by 3 bases and J by 5 bases, with 20 bases between. Once extracted for a subset, genomic DNA was divided evenly among several immunoSEQ plates. Sequencing was performed with immunoSEQ multiplex PCR; in TCRdb, only in-frame clones are kept and a portion is missing. Here the sample spans roughly 490,000 clones, 76% being singletons. Sequenced material: PBMCs. The V gene is TRBV6-1, the J gene TRBJ2-4; perhaps TRBD2 as D (6 bases). This receptor was identified in a woman in her thirties or forties in good health. Some clones in this sample may be carry-over from other donors' samples. In DNA, the CDR3 is TGTGCCAGCAGTGAGTCGAGGAGGGCCGGCCATCAAAACATTCAGTACTTC. Translated: CASSESRRAGHQNIQYF.